The 21 T cell receptor beta chains presented below share a single source sample, sequenced in a study of CD8 T cells in Susac syndrome. Random hexamers served to reverse transcribe roughly 0.45 to 1 ug RNA. TCRdb redid the calling of the immunoSEQ multiplex PCR reads with MiXCR, one entry per CDR3 protein. The profile shows about 100,000 distinct CDR3 sequences, 90% to 95% of them singletons. The sequenced material came from CD8+ T cells from PBMCs. Every receptor here comes from a human donor in good health.

The chain combines TRBV27 with TRBJ1-1; no reliable D call. The CDR3 extends over 14 amino acids. V was cut by 2 bases and J by 4 bases, with 11 bases left in between. Germline V gene sequence: CDR1 MNHEY, CDR2 SMNVEV (reference sequence). The CDR3 sequence is CASSLTFRSTEAFF. The CDR3 bases are TGTGCCAGCAGTTTAACCTTTCGGAGCACTGAAGCTTTCTTT.

This chain links TRBV12-3 or TRBV12-4 with TRBJ2-3; D ambiguous. V lost 2 bases, J lost 1 base, and 7 bases lay in between. CDR3 length: 14 amino acids. CDR3 region: CASSLSEGTDTQYF. In nucleotides, the CDR3 is TGTGCCAGCAGTTTAAGCGAAGGCACAGATACGCAGTATTTT.

This chain joins TRBV7-8 and TRBJ1-5; no definite D call. Germline CDR1 reads SGHVS; CDR2 reads FQNEAQ. This CDR3 is built from 15 residues. V was trimmed by 1 base and J by 4 bases, leaving 11 bases between them. CDR3 in amino acids: CASSLGASTNQPQHF. The CDR3 DNA reads TGTGCCAGCAGCTTAGGGGCCAGCACTAATCAGCCCCAGCATTTT.

The chain has TRBV5-1 and TRBJ1-6, with D unresolved. The germline V and J ends were trimmed by 3 bases and 14 bases, with 15 bases remaining between them. The CDR3 has 13 residues. Germline V gives CDR1 SGHRS, CDR2 YFSETQ. The CDR3 here is CASSSESSLALHF. For the CDR3, the DNA is TGCGCCAGCAGCTCGGAATCCTCCTTGGCCCTCCACTTT. The complete variable domain, with remaining parts taken from reference TRBV5-1 and TRBJ1-6, reads KAGVTQTPRYLIKTRGQQVTLSCSPISGHRSVSWYQQTPGQGLQFLFEYFSETQRNKGNFPGRFSGRQFSNSRSEMNVSTLELGDSALYLCASSSESSLALHFGNGTRLTVT.

V usage is TRBV7-9 and J usage is TRBJ2-3; TRBD1 aligns across 9 bases. The CDR3 loop spans 13 amino acids. The trim removed 8 bases at V and 4 bases at J, leaving 4 bases unmatched. CDR1 is SEHNR and CDR2 is FQNEAQ in the germline V gene (reference sequence). In DNA form, the CDR3 reads TGTGCCAGCGGACAGGGGTGGGCAGATACGCAGTATTTT. It yields the protein CASGQGWADTQYF.

This sequence joins TRBV9 and TRBJ2-3; D not certain. CDR1 SGDLS and CDR2 YYNGEE come from the germline V gene. The CDR3 contains 17 residues. V gave up 3 bases and J gave up 0 bases, with 17 bases separating them. The CDR3, as DNA: TGTGCCAGCAGCGGAGGACCCATGCAACCTAGCACAGATACGCAGTATTTT. It codes for CASSGGPMQPSTDTQYF.

V and J are TRBV29-1 and TRBJ1-2; D remains ambiguous. The CDR3 is made up of 10 amino acids. CDR1 and CDR2 (germline): SQVTM, ANQGSEA. Between the trimmed V and J ends, which lost 6 bases and 8 bases, there was a span of 10 bases. Written as DNA, the CDR3 is TGCAGCGTACGGGCAGAAGGCTACACCTTC. Translating gives CSVRAEGYTF.

J is TRBJ2-7 and V is TRBV7-6; 9 nucleotides match TRBD1. The CDR3 consists of 14 residues. After removal of 1 base from V and 3 bases from J, the junction contained 1 base not matched to a gene. CDR1 is SGHVS, CDR2 FNYEAQ, per germline. The CDR3 loop is CASSLGQGGYEQYF. The DNA of the CDR3 is TGTGCCAGCAGCTTAGGACAGGGGGGCTACGAGCAGTACTTC.

This clonotype was seen only once. V is TRBV5-4 and J is TRBJ1-1; D gene uncertain. Germline CDR1 and CDR2: SGHNT and YYREEE (reference sequence). The CDR3 is 14 amino acids. The germline V and J ends were trimmed by 4 bases and 0 bases, with 10 bases remaining between them. The DNA for the CDR3 is TGTGCCAGCAGCGCGACCTACTTGAACACTGAAGCTTTCTTT. Encoded protein: CASSATYLNTEAFF.

The rearrangement uses TRBV6-2 or TRBV6-3 and TRBJ2-7; D might be TRBD1 or TRBD2, each matching 5 bases. Germline V gene data show CDR1 as MNHEY and CDR2 as SVGEGT. With 5 bases removed from V and 1 base from J, the gap between germline ends came to 15 bases. The CDR3 loop spans 15 amino acids. The CDR3 here is CASSQGTRGSYEQYF. The DNA of the CDR3 is TGTGCCAGCAGTCAGGGCACACGGGGTTCCTACGAGCAGTACTTC.

The CDR3 region has the DNA TGCAGTGCTAGAGATAGGGCCTACTCTACAGATACGCAGTATTTT. Encoded protein: CSARDRAYSTDTQYF. This chain uses TRBV20-1 with TRBJ2-3; D not resolved. The length of the CDR3 is 15 residues. V lost 0 bases to trimming and J lost 3 bases, with 13 bases between them. Per germline, CDR1 DFQATT and CDR2 SNEGSKA (reference sequence).

This chain uses TRBV4-2 with TRBJ1-1; D not certain. The CDR3 spans 13 residues. Trimming cost V 0 bases and J 4 bases, with 6 bases left between them. The germline V gene encodes CDR1 LGHNA and CDR2 YNFKEQ. CDR3 sequence: CASSQERSTEAFF. The CDR3 nucleotides are TGTGCCAGCAGCCAAGAAAGAAGCACTGAAGCTTTCTTT.

The chain is built from TRBV5-1 and TRBJ1-4; 9 bases agree with TRBD1. The germline CDR1 and CDR2 sequences are SGHRS and YFSETQ. Losses at the gene ends were 3 bases for V and 7 bases for J; bases not matched to a gene: 4. This CDR3 spans 14 amino acids. CDR3 protein: CASSSGQGSEKLFF. In nucleotides, the CDR3 is TGCGCCAGCAGCTCGGGACAGGGAAGTGAAAAACTGTTTTTT.

This chain links TRBV4-1 with TRBJ2-2; D gene uncertain. V lost 4 bases and J lost 6, with 15 bases in between. The CDR3 runs to 15 residues. Germline V gene data show CDR1 as MGHRA and CDR2 as YSYEKL. CDR3 nucleotide sequence: TGCGCCAGCAGCCCCCAAGGCCCCCGTTCCGGGGAGCTGTTTTTT. Protein product: CASSPQGPRSGELFF.

V gene TRBV7-8 combines with J gene TRBJ2-3; 10 nucleotides match TRBD2. CDR1 and CDR2 (germline): SGHVS, FQNEAQ. The CDR3 extends over 16 amino acids. Trimming removed 4 bases from V and 3 bases from J; junction bases left unmatched: 7. The CDR3 region is CASSSLTSGDTDTQYF. The DNA of the CDR3 is TGTGCCAGCAGCTCCCTCACTAGCGGGGATACAGATACGCAGTATTTT.

The chain links TRBV10-2 to TRBJ2-7; TRBD1 is a possible D gene (6 bases). V lost 6 bases and J lost 3, with 18 bases in between. The germline V gene has CDR1 WSHSY and CDR2 SAAADI. The CDR3 is made up of 15 amino acids. CDR3 region: CASSPGVGALYEQYF. For the CDR3, the DNA is TGCGCCAGCAGCCCCGGTGTGGGGGCCCTCTACGAGCAGTACTTC.

V gene TRBV27 combines with J gene TRBJ2-7; 8 bases are a match to TRBD1. Germline V CDR1 and CDR2: MNHEY, SMNVEV (reference sequence). V dropped 2 bases and J dropped 0; count of bases not matched to a gene: 3. The CDR3 is made up of 15 amino acids. CDR3 nucleotide sequence: TGTGCCAGCAGTTTAGGCCAGGGGGCCTCCTACGAGCAGTACTTC. It codes for CASSLGQGASYEQYF.

This sequence joins TRBV6-5 and TRBJ1-5, with D tentatively TRBD1 (5 bases). The CDR3 length is 14 residues. Germline-derived CDR1 and CDR2 are MNHEY and SVGAGI. Trimming cost V 2 bases and J 6 bases, with 11 bases left between them. CDR3 amino acids: CASSYAGRSQPQHF. The DNA for the CDR3 is TGTGCCAGCAGTTACGCAGGGAGGAGTCAGCCCCAGCATTTT.

The genes are TRBV4-1 and TRBJ1-5; no firm D call. Per the germline V gene, CDR1 is MGHRA and CDR2 is YSYEKL. CDR3 length: 15 amino acids. V was trimmed by 0 bases and J by 6 bases, leaving 12 bases between them. The CDR3 DNA follows: TGCGCCAGCAGCCAAGAGAGGTACCTCGGTCAGCCCCAGCATTTT. Translating gives CASSQERYLGQPQHF.

Here the CDR3 DNA reads TGTGCCAGCAGCGTAGTCCCCGCAGGTAGCGGGGGGGCTGATGAGCAGTTCTTC. Its translation is CASSVVPAGSGGADEQFF. J is TRBJ2-1 and V is TRBV9; TRBD2 agrees at 11 bases. The CDR3 is 18 residues long. V shed 0 bases, J shed 8 bases, and the junction held 13 bases outside the gene matches. The germline CDR1 and CDR2 sequences are SGDLS and YYNGEE. The variable domain in full, with the rest retrieved from reference TRBV9 and TRBJ2-1, is DSGVTQTPKHLITATGQRVTLRCSPRSGDLSVYWYQQSLDQGLQFLIQYYNGEERAKGNILERFSAQQFPDLHSELNLSSLELGDSALYFCASSVVPAGSGGADEQFFGPGTRLTVL.

The CDR3 DNA sequence: TGTGCCAGCAGTTTAGGGGGCTCTCAAGAGACCCAGTACTTC. Protein sequence: CASSLGGSQETQYF. The genes are TRBV27 and TRBJ2-5, with D perhaps matching TRBD1 (6 bases). This CDR3 is 14 amino acids long. Germline lookup yields CDR1 MNHEY and CDR2 SMNVEV (reference sequence). The ends were cut back, 2 bases at V and 2 bases at J, with 9 bases in the middle.